This T cell receptor beta chain comes out of a study of T cells in Graves' hyperthyroidism and ophthalmopathy. Overall study results and limits: The model made its ophthalmopathy prediction, and onset followed a median roughly six months later.

About this clonotype: What it binds is unknown.

V gave up 3 bases and J gave up 4 bases, with 13 bases separating them. This CDR3 is 14 amino acids long. CDR1 and CDR2 (germline): SGDLS, YYNGEE. Diagnoses used clinical symptoms, serum thyroxine and TRAb, thyroid ultrasound and orbital computed tomography. TCR beta CDR3 regions were amplified from RNA. Using the HTBI primer set, a first-round RT-PCR was run on the TCR CDR3. TCRdb ran MiXCR on the multiplex PCR reads and lists one entry per CDR3 protein. The sample includes approximately 570,000 distinct CDR3 sequences, approximately 20% of them seen just once. The TCR was taken from a man in his forties with Graves' ophthalmopathy. Sequencing was done on a sample of blood. V gene TRBV9 combines with J gene TRBJ2-5; weak D call: TRBD2 (6 bases). The CDR3 sequence: CASSAPVGGETQYF. CDR3 bases: TGTGCCAGCAGCGCGCCCGTGGGGGGAGAGACCCAGTACTTC.